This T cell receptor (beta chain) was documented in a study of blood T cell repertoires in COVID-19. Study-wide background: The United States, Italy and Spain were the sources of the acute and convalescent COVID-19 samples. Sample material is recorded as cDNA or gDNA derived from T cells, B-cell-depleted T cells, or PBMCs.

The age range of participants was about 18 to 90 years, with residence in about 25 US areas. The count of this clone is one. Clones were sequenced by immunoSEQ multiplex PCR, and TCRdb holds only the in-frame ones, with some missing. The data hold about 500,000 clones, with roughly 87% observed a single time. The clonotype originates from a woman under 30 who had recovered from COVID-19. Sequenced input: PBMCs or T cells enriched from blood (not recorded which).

The CDR3 sequence is CASSLEDRGTGNYGYTF. The CDR3 DNA reads as TGTGCCAGCAGCTTGGAGGACAGGGGAACGGGCAACTATGGCTACACCTTC. The chain employs TRBV5-8 and TRBJ1-2, with 9 bases lining up with TRBD1. V lost 0 bases, J lost 2 bases, and 8 bases stayed unmatched. CDR1 is SGHTS and CDR2 is YDEGEE in the germline V gene. The CDR3 has 17 amino acids.